A single sample is the source of the 22 T cell receptor beta chains below, sequenced in a study of blood T cell repertoires in COVID-19. Repertoires were generated with immunoSEQ multiplex PCR, while TCRdb's copy carries only in-frame clones and drops some. The top ten hold 0.9% to 1.5% of the sample, which has around 370,000 clones, 88% seen once. Sequenced: PBMCs or T cells enriched from blood (not recorded which). The receptor set was obtained from a woman aged 18 to 35 who had recovered from COVID-19.

V gene TRBV11-2 combines with J gene TRBJ1-5; 10 nucleotides line up with TRBD1. CDR1 and CDR2 (germline): SGHAT, FQNNGV. The CDR3 contains 15 residues. The V and J ends lost 3 bases and 1 base, in that order; junction bases with no gene match: 0. DNA for the CDR3: TGTGCCAGCAGCTTGACAGGGGGCAGCAATCAGCCCCAGCATTTT. It encodes CASSLTGGSNQPQHF.

The genes are TRBV5-1 and TRBJ1-1; TRBD1 agrees at 10 bases. With 4 bases clipped from V and 11 bases from J, the junction kept 11 bases outside the gene matches. The CDR3 covers 14 residues. Germline V gene sequence: CDR1 SGHRS, CDR2 YFSETQ. CDR3 region: CASSPGDRGPFAFF. The CDR3 DNA is TGCGCCAGCAGCCCCGGGGACAGGGGTCCGTTCGCTTTCTTT.

The chain employs TRBV6-5 and TRBJ2-5, with a possible D match to TRBD2 (6 bases). This CDR3 contains 12 residues. Germline V gives CDR1 MNHEY, CDR2 SVGAGI. Trimming pared 8 bases from V and 6 bases from J, leaving 13 bases between. The CDR3 is CASDPGLQTQYF. CDR3 sequence (DNA): TGTGCCAGCGATCCGGGACTGCAGACCCAGTACTTC.

J is TRBJ1-2 and V is TRBV30; D is unresolved. In germline, CDR1 is GTSNPN, CDR2 SVGIG (reference sequence). The CDR3 runs to 13 residues. The germline V and J ends were trimmed by 5 bases and 0 bases, with 10 bases remaining between them. Written as DNA, the CDR3 is TGTGCCTGGGGGCGGCGGTCTAACTATGGCTACACCTTC. Its protein is CAWGRRSNYGYTF.

The chain couples TRBV2 to TRBJ1-1; 8 nucleotides line up with TRBD1. With 5 bases clipped from V and 0 bases from J, the junction kept 2 bases outside the gene matches. The CDR3 runs to 14 residues. The germline CDR1 and CDR2 sequences are SNHLY and FYNNEI. The CDR3 spells CASSRDRMNTEAFF. The CDR3 region has the DNA TGTGCCAGCAGTCGGGACAGGATGAACACTGAAGCTTTCTTT. Based on the CDR3 plus reference TRBV2 and TRBJ1-1, the full variable domain is EPEVTQTPSHQVTQMGQEVILRCVPISNHLYFYWYRQILGQKVEFLVSFYNNEISEKSEIFDDQFSVERPDGSNFTLKIRSTKLEDSAMYFCASSRDRMNTEAFFGQGTRLTVV.

This chain connects TRBV9 to TRBJ1-2, with TRBD1 matching over 11 bases. CDR1 is SGDLS, CDR2 YYNGEE, per germline. Germline trimming cut 4 bases from V and 4 bases from J; bases unmatched to any gene: 6. The CDR3 is 15 residues long. The CDR3 here is CASSMGQGGSYGYTF. CDR3 nucleotides: TGTGCCAGCAGCATGGGACAGGGGGGGAGCTATGGCTACACCTTC.

The chain links TRBV4-1 to TRBJ1-1; TRBD1 agrees at 7 bases. V was clipped by 2 bases and J by 4 bases; unmatched bases: 13. Germline V gives CDR1 MGHRA, CDR2 YSYEKL. CDR3 length equals 17 residues. The CDR3 here is CASSQYGAGGLSTEAFF. In DNA form, the CDR3 reads TGCGCCAGCAGCCAATATGGGGCAGGGGGATTGAGCACTGAAGCTTTCTTT.

V gene TRBV4-3 combines with J gene TRBJ1-5, with D maybe TRBD1 (5 bases). V was clipped by 0 bases and J by 4 bases, with 19 bases between them. The CDR3 has 18 amino acids. From germline, CDR1 is LGHNA and CDR2 YSLEER. The CDR3 DNA follows: TGCGCCAGCAGCCAAGATGTAGTAGCAGGGCTGAGTAATCAGCCCCAGCATTTT. This encodes CASSQDVVAGLSNQPQHF.

This clone is a singleton in its sample. The chain has TRBV27 and TRBJ2-1; D remains unclear. The germline V and J ends were trimmed by 7 bases and 7 bases, with 11 bases remaining between them. Germline V gives CDR1 MNHEY, CDR2 SMNVEV (reference sequence). The CDR3 is made up of 12 amino acids. The CDR3 protein is CASKVRGNEQFF. The CDR3 DNA sequence: TGTGCCAGCAAAGTTAGAGGAAATGAGCAGTTCTTC.

The chain is built from TRBV5-6 and TRBJ2-7; unclear D gene. The V gene's germline CDR1 is SGHDT and CDR2 YYEEEE. V dropped 2 bases and J dropped 4 bases, with 10 bases sitting between them. The CDR3 has 13 residues. CDR3 sequence reads: CASSLPTEYEQYF. In nucleotides, the CDR3 is TGTGCCAGCAGCTTACCTACAGAGTACGAGCAGTACTTC.

CDR3 protein: CASSSRGGTYEQYF. CDR3 nucleotide sequence: TGTGCCAGCAGCTCCCGGGGGGGGACCTACGAGCAGTACTTC. V gene TRBV5-4 combines with J gene TRBJ2-7; 8 bases align to TRBD2. Germline V gene data show CDR1 as SGHNT and CDR2 as YYREEE (reference sequence). This CDR3 contains 14 residues. J gave up 2 bases and V 3 bases, and 4 bases lay outside the gene matches.

The rearrangement uses TRBV7-8 and TRBJ2-1; 10 positions match TRBD2. In germline, CDR1 is SGHVS, CDR2 FQNEAQ. This CDR3 has 17 amino acids. V trimming: 0 bases; J trimming: 2 bases; junction bases outside the gene matches: 4. In nucleotides, the CDR3 is TGTGCCAGCAGCTTAGCTAGCGGGGGGCCCGCCTACAATGAGCAGTTCTTC. This gives the protein CASSLASGGPAYNEQFF.

This chain uses TRBV6-5 with TRBJ1-1; D is unresolved. The CDR3 is 13 amino acids. CDR1 MNHEY and CDR2 SVGAGI come from the germline V gene. The V and J ends lost 0 bases and 5 bases respectively, with 7 bases between them. The CDR3 nucleotides read TGTGCCAGCAGTTACTCGACCAGGACTGAAGCTTTCTTT. This codes for CASSYSTRTEAFF.

This clone showed up just a few times. The chain links TRBV30 to TRBJ1-2; D possibly corresponds to TRBD1 (5 bases). Trimming removed 3 bases at V and 7 bases at J, with 21 bases between. Looked up from germline, CDR1 is GTSNPN and CDR2 is SVGIG (reference sequence). CDR3 length: 15 residues. Here the CDR3 reads CAWSLGGHPSGGYTF. CDR3 in DNA: TGTGCCTGGAGCCTGGGTGGACACCCGTCAGGTGGCTACACCTTC. Full variable domain (outside the CDR3, taken from reference TRBV30 and TRBJ1-2): SQTIHQWPATLVQPVGSPLSLECTVEGTSNPNLYWYRQAAGRGLQLLFYSVGIGQISSEVPQNLSASRPQDRQFILSSKKLLLSDSGFYLCAWSLGGHPSGGYTFGSGTRLTVV.

This chain links TRBV5-8 with TRBJ2-1, with 7 bases that match TRBD2. V trimming: 3 bases; J trimming: 8 bases; junction bases outside the gene matches: 8. CDR1 SGHTS and CDR2 YDEGEE come from the germline V gene. This CDR3 has 14 amino acids. The CDR3 protein is CASSSSGPLDEQFF. The DNA for the CDR3 is TGTGCCAGCAGCTCTAGCGGACCCCTCGATGAGCAGTTCTTC.

This rearrangement joins TRBV5-4 to TRBJ2-5, with 8 bases identical to TRBD1. Germline V gives CDR1 SGHNT, CDR2 YYREEE (reference sequence). The CDR3 contains 13 residues. V dropped 4 bases and J dropped 4; count of bases not matched to a gene: 3. In DNA form, the CDR3 reads TGTGCCAGCAGCCTGGGGACAGGAGAGACCCAGTACTTC. Protein: CASSLGTGETQYF.

Only a few counts were recorded for this clone. CDR3 sequence: CASSRGGSNYGYTF. The CDR3 coding sequence is TGTGCCAGCAGTAGGGGAGGGTCTAACTATGGCTACACCTTC. The rearrangement joins TRBV11-2 to TRBJ1-2, with D tentatively TRBD1 (5 bases). Germline V gene sequence: CDR1 SGHAT, CDR2 FQNNGV. V shed 6 bases and J shed 0 bases, with 11 bases lying between them. The CDR3 spans 14 residues. Full variable domain (missing parts from reference TRBV11-2 and TRBJ1-2): EAGVAQSPRYKIIEKRQSVAFWCNPISGHATLYWYQQILGQGPKLLIQFQNNGVVDDSQLPKDRFSAERLKGVDSTLKIQPAKLEDSAVYLCASSRGGSNYGYTFGSGTRLTVV.

This clone was detected only once. The chain combines TRBV27 with TRBJ1-1; no clear D gene. The CDR3 has 15 amino acids. Trimming took 0 bases from V and 1 from J, leaving 9 bases between them. Germline V gene sequence: CDR1 MNHEY, CDR2 SMNVEV (reference sequence). CDR3 DNA: TGTGCCAGCAGTTTATCTGCTGGGCCGAACACTGAAGCTTTCTTT. Amino acids: CASSLSAGPNTEAFF.

The chain uses TRBV3-1 (or the pseudogene TRBV3-2) and TRBJ2-7, with 7 positions matching TRBD1. The CDR3 runs to 13 residues. The J segment lost 4 bases and the V segment lost 1 base, leaving 1 base of the junction unmatched. Germline lookup yields CDR1 LGHDT and CDR2 YNNKEL (reference sequence). CDR3 nucleotide sequence: TGTGCCAGCAGCCAAGGGGACAGTTACGAGCAGTACTTC. Amino acids: CASSQGDSYEQYF.

A remark on this clone: This CDR3 is also generated by other DNA sequences in the sample. V usage is TRBV5-1 and J usage is TRBJ1-4; 11 nucleotides align to TRBD1. Germline V gene data show CDR1 as SGHRS and CDR2 as YFSETQ. The V segment lost 3 bases and the J segment 7 bases; nucleotides outside the gene matches: 2. The CDR3 spans 14 residues. CDR3 sequence (DNA): TGCGCCAGCAGCTGGGGACAGGGGGGTGAAAAACTGTTTTTT. It is translated as CASSWGQGGEKLFF.

The V call is TRBV12-3 or TRBV12-4, the J call TRBJ1-1; no firm D call. CDR3 length: 13 amino acids. The V and J ends lost 3 bases and 4 bases respectively, with 9 bases between them. The CDR3 region is CASSFTEGTEAFF. The CDR3 DNA reads as TGTGCCAGCAGTTTTACCGAGGGCACTGAAGCTTTCTTT.

In its sample, this clone was seen a few times. The chain couples TRBV6-2 or TRBV6-3 to TRBJ2-1; 12 nucleotides align to TRBD2. The V and J ends lost 5 bases and 6 bases, in that order; junction bases with no gene match: 2. The germline gives CDR1 MNHEY, CDR2 SVGEGT. This CDR3 has 14 residues. As DNA, the CDR3 is TGTGCCAGCAGTATACTAGCGGGGGGCAATGAGCAGTTCTTC. This gives the protein CASSILAGGNEQFF.